This entry features one TCR beta chain sequence. This receptor's antigen is unknown. Base qualities are missing; no much larger clone stands one base away. Amplification of TCR beta CDR3 regions was carried out from RNA transcripts. The TCR CDR3 was subjected to a first round of RT-PCR using the HTBI primer set and the Qiagen OneStep RT-PCR kit. A second multiplex PCR round built the libraries, followed by size selection and purification. The libraries were sequenced on an Illumina HiSeq2000 using paired-end 100 bp reads. Per the authors' processing: SOAPnuke was used to process the raw data, with reads discarded if the reads contained adapters or uncalled bases, had a mean Phred below 15, or lacked an exact constant-primer or identifier match. High-quality paired reads were merged with COPE v1.2.5, and unique nucleotide sequences were defined as clonotypes. MiTCR v1.1 was used to align clonotypes to the IMGT TRBV, TRBD and TRBJ reference segments. The analysis included only V-J combinations with a frequency above 0.0001, which together covered about 99% of the repertoires. The TCS score was defined as the ratio of F50 (clonal expansion) to E x V (chaos), calculated using BLOSUM62-based TCRdist between CDR3 peptides within each V-J. Welch's t-statistics and random forest reduced fewer than 550 V-J features to under 15, which were used in a naive Bayes classifier (R e1071). TCRdb redid the processing of the public reads, applying fastp at Q25 and MiXCR, and retained in-frame beta chains. Rows are combined by CDR3 protein, so each entry shows the most common genes and DNA. The V and J calls and clone size are TCRdb's, not the authors'. This sample comprises approximately 570,000 distinct CDR3 sequences, 20% of them detected only once. The top ten constitute about 45% of the sample.

Ophthalmopathy patients had moderately to severely active disease, Clinical Activity Score of at least 3, NOSPECS grade of at least 4, and duration under 3 months. Any patient with an uncontrolled infection, another autoimmune disease, pregnancy or lactation was excluded. Diagnoses were based on clinical symptoms, serum thyroxine and TRAb, thyroid ultrasound and orbital computed tomography. PBMCs were isolated from about 9 ml of fresh peripheral blood by Ficoll-Paque density gradient centrifugation. Trizol reagent was used to extract total RNA, and RNA quality was then checked on an Agilent 2100 Bioanalyzer. This sample was taken from a study of T cells in Graves' hyperthyroidism and ophthalmopathy (dated by TCRdb to the late 2010s). With regard to the full study: Peripheral blood samples were taken at initial diagnosis, before any treatment was given. The 100 or so discovery patients were randomly split 7:3 into training and test sets. In addition, the study compared T-cell repertoires in thyroid tissue and in blood from six Graves' hyperthyroidism patients. An independent validation cohort of 18 to 20 hyperthyroidism patients and 17 patients who later progressed to ophthalmopathy tested prospective prediction of ophthalmopathy. To identify distinguishing TCR V-J signatures, a discovery cohort of around 98 patients was used, comprising 43 with Graves' ophthalmopathy and 57 with stable Graves' hyperthyroidism. TCR Vbeta CDR3 sequencing of 120 to 150 peripheral blood samples (43 ophthalmopathy, under 80 hyperthyroidism and some 17 progressor patients) is reported in the paper. Once sampling was done, hyperthyroidism patients were given methimazole at a starting dose of 30 mg daily, whereas ophthalmopathy patients were given high-dose intravenous methylprednisolone. Broader findings and caveats from the paper: No statistical method was used to set the sample size in advance, and investigators knew the group allocation. In validation, the model predicted progression to ophthalmopathy a median of about 6.5 months before onset, with approximately 71% sensitivity and just under 75% specificity. Ophthalmopathy was separated from stable hyperthyroidism by a 13 V-J signature model, with approximately 90% sensitivity and approximately 84% specificity obtained in cross-validation and 80%/75% obtained in testing. Most expanded thyroid clonotypes (frequency above 0.001) were also detected in blood, a finding suggesting that blood repertoires may reflect thyroid immune responses.

The CDR3 goes from the cysteine to the phenylalanine over 16 residues. The only DNA kept is the CDR3, 48 bases in frame from the first base. V lost 0 bases and J lost 9 bases, and the count of bases not matched to a germline gene is 6. CDR1 and CDR2, per the germline V gene, are MRHNA and SNTAGT. This receptor chain uses TRBV6-4 and TRBJ2-1; TRBD2 agrees with 12 junctional bases. This receptor was identified in a man in his forties with Graves' ophthalmopathy. Sequenced sample: blood. The CDR3 amino acid sequence is: CASSDSLAGGPREQFF. The sequenced DNA is TGTGCCAGCAGTGACTCGCTAGCGGGAGGGCCCCGTGAGCAGTTCTTC.